A selection of T cell receptor beta chains follows, all from one sample in a study of T cell responses to AZD1222 COVID-19 vaccine. Here immunoSEQ multiplex PCR was the method, and the copy in TCRdb shows in-frame clones only, minus some. The sample carries 95,000 to 100,000 clones, less than 85% recorded once. The input for sequencing was peripheral blood, taken 28 days after the second AZD1222 dose. The source is an adult who received the AZD1222 COVID-19 vaccine. Each CDR3 is given with its conserved first and last residue. The D gene is left open where the match is weak. A clone size is listed for some rows: how often the clone was seen (once, few, many), or a class if it is expanded.

d_call j_call clone_size v_call cdr3_nt cdr3_aa
TRBD1 TRBJ2-5 few TRBV7-9 TGTGCCAGCAGCCAGGGGGCACTTTCAGAGACCCAGTACTTC CASSQGALSETQYF
TRBD2 TRBJ2-7 . TRBV5-1 TGCGCCAGCAGCTTGGAGTCGGCGGGGGGGCGAAAAGCCTACGAGCAGTACTTC CASSLESAGGRKAYEQYF
. TRBJ1-1 . TRBV5-6 TGTGCCAGCAGCCCTAGGGGGGGCGTAGGGAACACTGAAGCTTTCTTT CASSPRGGVGNTEAFF
. TRBJ2-2 . TRBV6-5 TGTGCCAGCAGCTCCCGGGAGAACACCGGGGAGCTGTTTTTT CASSSRENTGELFF
. TRBJ2-3 . TRBV7-9 TGTGCCAGCTCCTGGACACAAAATTACCGCACAGATACGCAGTATTTT CASSWTQNYRTDTQYF
. TRBJ1-6 . TRBV15 TGTGCCACCAGCAGAGACCCGATAGAGGATTCACCCCTCCACTTT CATSRDPIEDSPLHF
. TRBJ2-7 . TRBV27 TGTGCCAGCAGTTCGGCGCGGGGAGCCTACGAGCAGTACTTC CASSSARGAYEQYF
. TRBJ2-2 . TRBV27 TGTGCCAGCAGCCCGACATATACCGGGGAGCTGTTTTTT CASSPTYTGELFF
. TRBJ1-6 . TRBV5-6 TGTGCCAGCAGCTTAATACATTCACCCCTCCACTTT CASSLIHSPLHF
. TRBJ1-1 . TRBV7-3 TGTGCCAGCAGCTTATACGCTAACACTGAAGCTTTCTTT CASSLYANTEAFF
. TRBJ2-2 . TRBV7-8 TGTGCCAGCAGCTTAGGGTTAACGAACACCGGGGAGCTGTTTTTT CASSLGLTNTGELFF
. TRBJ1-4 . TRBV5-4 TGTGCCAGCAGCCCACAGGACGAAAATGAAAAACTGTTTTTT CASSPQDENEKLFF
. TRBJ1-5 . TRBV2 TGTGCCAGCAGCGCAGACTGGTCCTATGGCAATCAGCCCCAGCATTTT CASSADWSYGNQPQHF
. TRBJ1-3 few TRBV19 TGTGCCAGTAGTATCGCCCCACCGGCCGGAAACACCATATATTTT CASSIAPPAGNTIYF
. TRBJ1-2 . TRBV27 TGTGCCAGCAGTTTAACGCTCGAACGCGGGCGCTATGGCTACACCTTC CASSLTLERGRYGYTF
. TRBJ2-2 . TRBV3-1/TRBV3-2 TGTGCCAGCAGACCGGCGACATCGACCGGGGAGCTGTTTTTT CASRPATSTGELFF
. TRBJ1-2 . TRBV4-3 TGCGCCAGCAGCCAAGATCGGGCAGGTCTCTATGGCTACACCTTC CASSQDRAGLYGYTF
. TRBJ2-1 . TRBV11-3 TGTGCCAGCAGCCCCGTCGGCGGGACTCGGTTCTTC CASSPVGGTRFF
. TRBJ2-2 . TRBV5-1 TGCGCCAGCAGCTTGGAGGGAAACGGGAACACCGGGGAGCTGTTTTTT CASSLEGNGNTGELFF
. TRBJ2-1 . TRBV6-2/TRBV6-3 TGTGCCAGCAGTACGTTCCGGGGGCTAAGCTCCTACAATGAGCAGTTCTTC CASSTFRGLSSYNEQFF
. TRBJ1-3 . TRBV6-5 TGTGCCAGCAGTTACGTCGGCACCATATATTTT CASSYVGTIYF
. TRBJ1-1 . TRBV27 TGTGCCAGCAGTTTAACGGTGAGGACTGAAGCTTTCTTT CASSLTVRTEAFF
. TRBJ1-2 . TRBV3-1/TRBV3-2 TGTGCCAGCAGCCAAAACAAGGGACGTGCAGGCTACACCTTC CASSQNKGRAGYTF
. TRBJ1-3 . TRBV2 TGTGCCAGCGTTGGGGACCAGTCCGGAAACACCATATATTTT CASVGDQSGNTIYF
. TRBJ2-7 . TRBV7-9 TGTGCCAGCAGCCCCTGGGACTACAGGGCCTACGAGCAGTACTTC CASSPWDYRAYEQYF
. TRBJ2-3 once TRBV9 TGTGCCAGCAGCGTAGGGACCGCAACTAGCACAGATACGCAGTATTTT CASSVGTATSTDTQYF
. TRBJ1-2 . TRBV12-3/TRBV12-4 TGTGCCAGCAGTTCATCCCTCTCGGGGGGCTACACCTTC CASSSSLSGGYTF
. TRBJ1-2 . TRBV28 TGTGCCAGCAGTCCCGGTTCCTATGGCTACACCTTC CASSPGSYGYTF
. TRBJ1-3 . TRBV6-5 TGTGCCAGCAGTCCAGGGGTGGAAAACACCATATATTTT CASSPGVENTIYF
TRBD1 TRBJ1-2 . TRBV5-4 TGTGCCAGCAGCTTGGTGGGACAGGGGACGCATGGCTACACCTTC CASSLVGQGTHGYTF
TRBD1 TRBJ2-2 . TRBV5-4 TGTGCCAGCAGCAGGGACAGCTCGGGCACCGGGGAGCTGTTTTTT CASSRDSSGTGELFF
TRBD2 TRBJ2-7 . TRBV13 TGTGCCAGCACCCGGGAGGGTGGCTACGAGCAGTACTTC CASTREGGYEQYF
. TRBJ2-7 once TRBV6-5 TGTGCCAGCACCTACCGGGACCTCTCCTACGAGCAGTACTTC CASTYRDLSYEQYF
. TRBJ2-7 . TRBV3-1/TRBV3-2 TGTGCCAGCAGCCCCCTAGGGTCCTACGAGCAGTACTTC CASSPLGSYEQYF
. TRBJ1-6 . TRBV4-2 TGTGCCAGCAGCCTACAGGGAAGTGATTCACCCCTCCACTTT CASSLQGSDSPLHF
. TRBJ1-1 few TRBV6-2/TRBV6-3 TGTGCCAGCAGTGACTGGGCCACTGAAGCTTTCTTT CASSDWATEAFF
. TRBJ2-4 . TRBV3-1/TRBV3-2 TGTGCCAGCAGCCAAGGGACCGGTCGCATTCAGTACTTC CASSQGTGRIQYF
. TRBJ1-5 . TRBV27 TGTGCCAGCAGTTTTGGGGGGTCGGTGAACAATCAGCCCCAGCATTTT CASSFGGSVNNQPQHF
. TRBJ2-1 . TRBV7-9 TGTGCCAGCACCGCCTCCCTGGCAGGCTCCATCTACAATGAGCAGTTCTTC CASTASLAGSIYNEQFF